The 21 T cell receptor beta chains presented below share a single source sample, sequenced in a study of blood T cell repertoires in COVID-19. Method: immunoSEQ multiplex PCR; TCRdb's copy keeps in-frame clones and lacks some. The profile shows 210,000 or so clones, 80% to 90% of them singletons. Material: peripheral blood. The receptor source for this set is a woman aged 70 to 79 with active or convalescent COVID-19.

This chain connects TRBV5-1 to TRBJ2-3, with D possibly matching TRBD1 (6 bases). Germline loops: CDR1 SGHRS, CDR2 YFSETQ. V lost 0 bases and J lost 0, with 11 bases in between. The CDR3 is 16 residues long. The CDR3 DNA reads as TGCGCCAGCAGCTTGGGGAGACAGGCCAGCACAGATACGCAGTATTTT. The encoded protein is CASSLGRQASTDTQYF.

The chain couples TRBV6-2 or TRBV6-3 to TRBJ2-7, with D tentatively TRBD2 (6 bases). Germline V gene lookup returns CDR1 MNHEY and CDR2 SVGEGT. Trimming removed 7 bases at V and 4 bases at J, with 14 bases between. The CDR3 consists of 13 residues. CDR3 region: CASIPTSGYEQYF. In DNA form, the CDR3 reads TGTGCCAGCATCCCGACTAGTGGGTACGAGCAGTACTTC.

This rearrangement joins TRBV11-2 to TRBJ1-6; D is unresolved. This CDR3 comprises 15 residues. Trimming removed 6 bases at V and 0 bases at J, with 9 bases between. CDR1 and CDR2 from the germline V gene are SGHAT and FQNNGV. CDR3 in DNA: TGTGCCAGCAGTTCGATGAGCTCCTATAATTCACCCCTCCACTTT. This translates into CASSSMSSYNSPLHF.

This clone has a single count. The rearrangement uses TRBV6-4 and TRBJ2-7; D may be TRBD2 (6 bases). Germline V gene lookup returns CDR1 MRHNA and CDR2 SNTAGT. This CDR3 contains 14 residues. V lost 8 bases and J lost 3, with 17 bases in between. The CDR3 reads CASPHGRAHYEQYF. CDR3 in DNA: TGTGCCAGCCCCCACGGGAGAGCCCACTACGAGCAGTACTTC.

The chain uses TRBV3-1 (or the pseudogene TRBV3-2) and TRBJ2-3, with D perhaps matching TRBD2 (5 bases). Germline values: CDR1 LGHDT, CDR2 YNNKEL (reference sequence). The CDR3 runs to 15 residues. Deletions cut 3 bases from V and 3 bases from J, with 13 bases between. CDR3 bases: TGTGCCAGCAGCCAGCAGACGGGCGGGACAGATACGCAGTATTTT. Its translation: CASSQQTGGTDTQYF.

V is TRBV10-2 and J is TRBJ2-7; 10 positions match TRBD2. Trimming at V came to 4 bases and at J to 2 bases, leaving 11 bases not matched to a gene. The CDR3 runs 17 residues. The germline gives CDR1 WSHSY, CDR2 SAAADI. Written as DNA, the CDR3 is TGCGCCAGCAGTGTTGCGAGCGGGAGGGCCGGAACCTACGAGCAGTACTTC. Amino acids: CASSVASGRAGTYEQYF.

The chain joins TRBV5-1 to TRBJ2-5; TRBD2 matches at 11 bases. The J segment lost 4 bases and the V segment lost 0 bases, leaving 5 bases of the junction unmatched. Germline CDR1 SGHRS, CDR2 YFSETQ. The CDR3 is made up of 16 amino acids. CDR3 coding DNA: TGCGCCAGCAGCTTGGCTTTAGCGGGAGGGGGAGAGACCCAGTACTTC. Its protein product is CASSLALAGGGETQYF. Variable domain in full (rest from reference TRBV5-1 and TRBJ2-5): KAGVTQTPRYLIKTRGQQVTLSCSPISGHRSVSWYQQTPGQGLQFLFEYFSETQRNKGNFPGRFSGRQFSNSRSEMNVSTLELGDSALYLCASSLALAGGGETQYFGPGTRLLVL.

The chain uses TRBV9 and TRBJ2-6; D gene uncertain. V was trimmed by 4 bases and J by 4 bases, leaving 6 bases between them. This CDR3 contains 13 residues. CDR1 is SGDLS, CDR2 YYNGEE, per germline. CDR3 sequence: CASSPGGANVLTF. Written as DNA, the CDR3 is TGTGCCAGCAGCCCCGGGGGGGCCAACGTCCTGACTTTC.

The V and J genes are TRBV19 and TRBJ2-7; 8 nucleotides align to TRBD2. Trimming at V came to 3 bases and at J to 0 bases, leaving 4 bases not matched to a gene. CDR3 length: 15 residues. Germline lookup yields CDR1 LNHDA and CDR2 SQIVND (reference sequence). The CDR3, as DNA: TGTGCCAGTAGTATGGACAGCGGGGGCTCCTACGAGCAGTACTTC. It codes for CASSMDSGGSYEQYF.

In DNA, the CDR3 is TGTGCCAGCAGCTCGTTAGCCACCACAGGGGCGAACACTGAAGCTTTCTTT. This gives the protein CASSSLATTGANTEAFF. This chain joins TRBV7-8 and TRBJ1-1; 7 nucleotides line up with TRBD1. This CDR3 contains 17 residues. The junction had 12 bases not matched to a gene; V was cut back by 4 bases and J by 1 base. The germline CDR1 and CDR2 sequences are SGHVS and FQNEAQ.

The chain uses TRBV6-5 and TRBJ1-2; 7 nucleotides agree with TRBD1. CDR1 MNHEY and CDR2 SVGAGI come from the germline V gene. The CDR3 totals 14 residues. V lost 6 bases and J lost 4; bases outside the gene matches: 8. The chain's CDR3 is CASSPPGQLYGYTF. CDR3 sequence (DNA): TGTGCCAGCAGCCCCCCGGGACAGCTCTATGGCTACACCTTC.

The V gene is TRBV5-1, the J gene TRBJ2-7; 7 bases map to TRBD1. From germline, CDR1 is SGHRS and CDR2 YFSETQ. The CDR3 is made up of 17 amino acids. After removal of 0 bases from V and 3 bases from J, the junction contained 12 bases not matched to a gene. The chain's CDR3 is CASSLGLTGVGYYEQYF. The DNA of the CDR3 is TGCGCCAGCAGCTTGGGGCTTACAGGGGTAGGATACTACGAGCAGTACTTC.

In DNA form, the CDR3 reads TGTGCCAGCCGGCGGGCGGGCTTGGACTACGAGCAGTACTTC. It codes for CASRRAGLDYEQYF. The chain has TRBV28 and TRBJ2-7, with TRBD2 as a possible D gene (5 bases). With 8 bases removed from V and 3 bases from J, the gap between germline ends came to 17 bases. Per germline, CDR1 MDHEN and CDR2 SYDVKM. The CDR3 runs 14 residues.

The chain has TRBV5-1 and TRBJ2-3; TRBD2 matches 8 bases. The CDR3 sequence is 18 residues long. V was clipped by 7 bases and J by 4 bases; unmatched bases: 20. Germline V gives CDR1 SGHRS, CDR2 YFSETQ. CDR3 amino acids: CASQIQAFASGWADTQYF. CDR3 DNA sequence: TGCGCCAGCCAGATTCAAGCGTTCGCTAGCGGGTGGGCAGATACGCAGTATTTT.

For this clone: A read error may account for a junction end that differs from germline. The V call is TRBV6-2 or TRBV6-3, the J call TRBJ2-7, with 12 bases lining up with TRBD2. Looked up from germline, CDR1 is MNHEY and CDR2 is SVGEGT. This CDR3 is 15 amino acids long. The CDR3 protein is CASSHSSGRAYEQYF. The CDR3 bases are TGTGCCAGCAGTCACTCTAGCGGGAGGGCCTACGAGCAGTACTTC.

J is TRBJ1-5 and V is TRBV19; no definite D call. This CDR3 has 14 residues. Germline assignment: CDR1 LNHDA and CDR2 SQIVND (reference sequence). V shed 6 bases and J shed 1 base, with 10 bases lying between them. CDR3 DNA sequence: TGTGCCAGTAGGGAATTAGCCAGCAATCAGCCCCAGCATTTT. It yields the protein CASRELASNQPQHF. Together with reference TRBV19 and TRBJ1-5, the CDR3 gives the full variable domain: DGGITQSPKYLFRKEGQNVTLSCEQNLNHDAMYWYRQDPGQGLRLIYYSQIVNDFQKGDIAEGYSVSREKKESFPLTVTSAQKNPTAFYLCASRELASNQPQHFGDGTRLSIL.

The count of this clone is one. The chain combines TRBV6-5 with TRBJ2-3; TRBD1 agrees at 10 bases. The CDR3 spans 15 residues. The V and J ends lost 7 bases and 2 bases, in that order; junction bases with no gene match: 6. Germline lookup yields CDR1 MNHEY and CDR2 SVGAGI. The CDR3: CASNPGTGATDTQYF. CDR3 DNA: TGTGCCAGCAACCCCGGGACAGGGGCCACAGATACGCAGTATTTT.

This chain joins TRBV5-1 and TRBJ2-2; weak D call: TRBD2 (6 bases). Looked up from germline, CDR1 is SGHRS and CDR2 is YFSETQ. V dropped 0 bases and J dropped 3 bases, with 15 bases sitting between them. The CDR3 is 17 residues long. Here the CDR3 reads CASSLVVTGADTGELFF. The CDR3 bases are TGCGCCAGCAGCTTGGTTGTTACGGGAGCGGACACCGGGGAGCTGTTTTTT.

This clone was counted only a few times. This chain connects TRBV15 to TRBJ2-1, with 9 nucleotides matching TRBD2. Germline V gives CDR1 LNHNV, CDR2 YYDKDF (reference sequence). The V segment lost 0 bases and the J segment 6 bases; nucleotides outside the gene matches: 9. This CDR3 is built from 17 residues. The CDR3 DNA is TGTGCCACCAGCAGAGATCTAGATAGCGGGAGTATCAATGAGCAGTTCTTC. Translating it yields CATSRDLDSGSINEQFF.

CDR3: CASRGQGSYEQYF. The CDR3, as DNA: TGTGCCAGTAGAGGACAGGGGAGCTACGAGCAGTACTTC. The chain has TRBV19 and TRBJ2-7, with 9 bases fitting TRBD1. V gave up 6 bases and J gave up 3 bases; unmatched junction bases: 3. The CDR3 is made up of 13 amino acids. In germline, CDR1 is LNHDA, CDR2 SQIVND (reference sequence).

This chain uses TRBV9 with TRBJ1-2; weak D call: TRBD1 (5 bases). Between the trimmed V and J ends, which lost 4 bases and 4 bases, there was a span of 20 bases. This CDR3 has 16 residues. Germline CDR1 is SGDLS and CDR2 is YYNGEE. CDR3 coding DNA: TGTGCCAGCAGCCCCAGCCCCTCAACAGGCGCCTATGGCTACACCTTC. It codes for CASSPSPSTGAYGYTF.